This record concerns one T cell receptor (beta chain) sequence. The CDR3 loop spans 12 amino acids. The V gene end was trimmed by 6 bases and the J gene end by 8 bases; junction bases not matched to a gene: 6. CDR1 LNHDA and CDR2 SQIVND come from the germline V gene (reference sequence). This record belongs to a study of blood T cell repertoires in COVID-19. Study details: Collection of acute and convalescent COVID-19 samples took place in the United States, Italy and Spain.

Original processing notes: Amplified reference gene primers provided the basis for estimating nucleated cell counts. Only in-frame clones appear in the TCRdb table, and some are missing; sequencing was by immunoSEQ multiplex PCR. V and J calls and clone size are copied from that table; D and trimming were computed from the DNA. This table has some 71,000 clones, 70% to 90% appearing once. The chain is built from TRBV19 and TRBJ1-2, with 7 bases lining up with TRBD1. The sample was peripheral blood. The receptor's source is a man in his thirties or forties with acute or convalescent COVID-19. The CDR3 is CASSQTGTGYTF. CDR3 sequence (DNA): TGTGCCAGTAGCCAGACAGGGACCGGCTACACCTTC.